This TCR beta chain comes out of a study of molecular identifiers for immune sequencing clone quantification. General study points: Clones above 20 RNA copies contained over 99% of effector molecules and under 1% of naive molecules.

Trimming cost V 4 bases and J 6 bases; bases outside gene matches: 3. The germline V gene encodes CDR1 SGHKS and CDR2 YYEKEE (reference sequence). CDR3 length: 12 residues. TCRdb processed the PCR reads anew with MiXCR; each CDR3 protein has one entry. Counted here are 85,000 to 95,000 distinct CDR3 sequences, roughly 20% occurring once; the ten biggest clones make up around 0.91%. This clonotype has a count of ten or more. The antigen remains undetermined. The gene calls are TRBV5-5 and TRBJ2-7, with TRBD1 identical over 8 bases. The sequence was collected from a human donor in good health. Some libraries in this study had Jurkat cell RNA spiked in. The sequenced sample was naive CD8+ T cells from blood, with Jurkat cell RNA spiked in. The subset is: FACS-sorted CD8+CD4-CCR7+CD45RA+ naive T cells. The CDR3 here is CASSKTGAEQYF. CDR3 bases: TGTGCCAGCAGCAAGACAGGGGCCGAGCAGTACTTC.